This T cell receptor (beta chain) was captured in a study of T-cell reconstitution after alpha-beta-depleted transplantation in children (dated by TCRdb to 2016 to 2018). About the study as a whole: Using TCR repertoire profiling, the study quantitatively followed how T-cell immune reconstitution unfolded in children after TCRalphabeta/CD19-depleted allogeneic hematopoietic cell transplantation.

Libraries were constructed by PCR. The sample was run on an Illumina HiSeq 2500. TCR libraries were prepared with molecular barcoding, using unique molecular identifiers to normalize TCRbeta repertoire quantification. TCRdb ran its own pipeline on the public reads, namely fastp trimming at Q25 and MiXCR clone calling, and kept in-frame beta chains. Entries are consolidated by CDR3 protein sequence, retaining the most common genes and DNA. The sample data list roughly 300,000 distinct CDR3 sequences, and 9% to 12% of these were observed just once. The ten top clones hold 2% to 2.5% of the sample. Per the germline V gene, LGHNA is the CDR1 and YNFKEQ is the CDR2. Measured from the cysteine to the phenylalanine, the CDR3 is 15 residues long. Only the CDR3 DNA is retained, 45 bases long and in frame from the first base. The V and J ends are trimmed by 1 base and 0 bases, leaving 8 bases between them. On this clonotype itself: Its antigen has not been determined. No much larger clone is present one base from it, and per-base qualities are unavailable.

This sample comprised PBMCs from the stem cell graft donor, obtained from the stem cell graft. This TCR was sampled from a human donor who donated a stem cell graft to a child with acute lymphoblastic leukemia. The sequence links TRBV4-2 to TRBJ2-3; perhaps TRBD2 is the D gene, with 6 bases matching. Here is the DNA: TGTGCCAGCAGCCAAGGGGCGGGGAGCACAGATACGCAGTATTTT. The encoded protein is CASSQGAGSTDTQYF.